The clone carrying this T cell receptor (beta chain) was recorded only once. Its target is unknown. One end of the junction fails to match germline, which may point to a read error. The sample contains more than one DNA sequence encoding this CDR3. Adult Caucasians living in Nashville, Tennessee made up all of the donors. This entry belongs to a study of shared clonotypes between healthy human individuals. General study points: Estimated richness values were generally larger in naive subsets than in memory subsets.

Germline V CDR1 and CDR2: MGHRA, YSYEKL. This CDR3 is built from 18 residues. The repertoire was sequenced with immunoSEQ multiplex PCR; TCRdb's copy has only in-frame clones and lacks some. In the table there are around 2.1 million clones, almost 96% of which are singletons. The receptor's source is a man aged 18 to 30 in good health. V and J are TRBV4-1 and TRBJ2-3; the D is unclear. The source material was naive CD4+ T cells sorted from blood. Subset indicated: CD45RA+ positively selected. This CDR3 reads CASSQNIWLDRSTDTQYF. In DNA, the CDR3 is TGCGCCAGCAGCCAAAATATATGGCTAGATAGGAGCACGGATACGCAGTATTTT.